This T cell receptor beta chain is from a study of STAT3 mutations in large granular lymphocyte leukemia. Study-level background: Roughly half of the longitudinally sequenced T-LGLL patients carried detectable canonical activating STAT3 mutations. Overall study findings and caveats: In T-cell large granular lymphocyte leukemia, about half of patients showed multiple immunodominant subclonotypes. Suggested: STAT3 mutation was not the ancestral event for these clonal expansions.

Using immunoSEQ multiplex PCR, the repertoire was profiled, and TCRdb retains in-frame clones only, with some absent. This table holds around 26,000 clones, less than 95% found once. About this clone itself: Its antigen is unidentified.

Material for sequencing was peripheral blood mononuclear cells. The sequence derives from a man in his forties with T-cell large granular lymphocyte leukemia. Some clones in this sample may be carry-over from other donors' samples.

CDR3 loop: CASSYEQGGNGYTF. The CDR3 DNA is TGTGCCAGCAGTTACGAGCAGGGGGGAAATGGCTACACCTTC. This chain links TRBV6-5 with TRBJ1-2, with 7 bases lining up with TRBD1. This CDR3 has 14 residues. CDR1 is MNHEY, CDR2 SVGAGI, per germline. V trimming: 2 bases; J trimming: 6 bases; junction bases outside the gene matches: 6.